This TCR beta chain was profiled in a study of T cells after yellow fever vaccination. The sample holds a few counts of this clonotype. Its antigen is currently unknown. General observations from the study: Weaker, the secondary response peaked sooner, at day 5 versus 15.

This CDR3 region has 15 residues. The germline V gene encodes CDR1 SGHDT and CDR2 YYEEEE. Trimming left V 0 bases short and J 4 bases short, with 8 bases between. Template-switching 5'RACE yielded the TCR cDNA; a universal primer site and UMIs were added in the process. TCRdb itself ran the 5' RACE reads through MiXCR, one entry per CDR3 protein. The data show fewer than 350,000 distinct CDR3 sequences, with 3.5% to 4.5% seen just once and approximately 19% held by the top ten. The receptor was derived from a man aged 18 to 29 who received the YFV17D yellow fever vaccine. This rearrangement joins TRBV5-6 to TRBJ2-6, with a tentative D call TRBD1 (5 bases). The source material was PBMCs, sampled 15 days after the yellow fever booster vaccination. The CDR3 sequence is CASSLVKGGANVLTF. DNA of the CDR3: TGTGCCAGCAGCTTGGTCAAGGGGGGGGCCAACGTCCTGACTTTC. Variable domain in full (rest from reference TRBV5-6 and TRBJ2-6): DAGVTQSPTHLIKTRGQQVTLRCSPKSGHDTVSWYQQALGQGPQFIFQYYEEEERQRGNFPDRFSGHQFPNYSSELNVNALLLGDSALYLCASSLVKGGANVLTFGAGSRLTVL.